The sequence of this T cell receptor (beta chain) was determined in a study of T cells after yellow fever vaccination. At the level of the study: CD3, CD45RA, CCR7 and CD95 staining defined sorted EM, EMRA, CM and Tscm cells.

Germline CDR1 SGHTA, CDR2 FQGNSA. Trimming cost V 2 bases and J 9 bases, with 20 bases left between them. The CDR3 spans 16 residues. In regard to this clonotype: A read error may be the cause here, since a much bigger clone is one base away.

TCR cDNA, made by 5'RACE template switching, carried an added universal primer site and UMIs. TCRdb processed the 5' RACE reads anew with MiXCR; each CDR3 protein has one entry. Found here are more than 20,000 distinct CDR3 sequences, about 5.5% of them singletons; the top ten hold about 12%. General study results and limits: Re-detected after boosting: most primary clones, almost 97% of CD4 and about 85% of CD8. Contamination of FACS-sorted repertoires by abundant clonotypes from the bulk population could occur.

Sequencing was performed on PBMCs, either bulk or a sorted T-cell subset (CD4+, CD8+, memory, or dextramer-sorted; not recorded which), taken 15 days after the yellow fever booster vaccination. The V gene is TRBV7-2, the J gene TRBJ2-1, with D tentatively TRBD2 (6 bases). This clonotype was obtained from a man younger than 45 who received the YFV17D yellow fever vaccine. CDR3 bases: TGTACCAGCAGCTTAAATTTAGGGACTCCCTCGGTTGAGCAGTTCTTC. Protein: CTSSLNLGTPSVEQFF.